This T cell receptor beta chain was identified during a study of early T cells in non-severe SARS-CoV-2 infection (dated by TCRdb to the early 2020s). About the study as a whole: Bulk RNA from unsorted whole blood was used for TCR sequencing, so alpha and beta chains could not be paired.

The library was prepared using 5' RACE. Data came from a NextSeq 500. In the TCR library protocol, unique molecular identifiers were attached to individual cDNA molecules to correct for PCR bias and sequencing error. Sequencing covered both TCR alpha and beta chains, and within each sample the abundances of alpha and beta sequences were tightly co-correlated. The published analysis was carried out like this. Decombinator V4 was used to perform V gene, J gene and CDR3 annotation of TCR sequences. Expanded TCRs were defined as changing significantly between any two time points under a Poisson model with p below 0.0001. TCR abundances were normalised to the total number of TCRs sequenced in each sample and reported as counts per million. TRAV1-2 paired with TRAJ12, TRAJ20 or TRAJ33 defined MAIT TCRs, while TRAV10 paired with TRAJ18 defined iNKT TCRs. VDJdb, accessed 1 November 2021, was searched for CMV, EBV and SARS-CoV-2 annotated TCRs, with TCRs annotated for multiple antigens excluded. Through fastp at Q25 and MiXCR, TCRdb rebuilt clones from the public reads, retaining in-frame beta chains. Duplicate CDR3 protein sequences are folded into a single record with the most common DNA and genes. The authors' filters were not applied to this entry. The sample table holds under 90,000 distinct CDR3 sequences, of which around 15% were seen once. The ten largest account for around 6.4% of the sample.

This clonotype came up a few times. Its antigen specificity is not known. There are no base qualities to consult, and no much larger clone falls within one base. This was a case-control study nested in a cohort of healthcare workers in London, UK, who had nasopharyngeal swab PCR tests and blood samples taken every week. Healthcare workers were enrolled in the week of the UK lockdown, from 23 to 31 March 2020, and were followed every week for up to 16 weeks. The germline V gene specifies SGHTA as CDR1 and FQGNSA as CDR2. Taken from cysteine to phenylalanine, the CDR3 has 14 residues. Kept here is only the CDR3 DNA, which spans 42 bases and is read in frame from base 1. A distance of 8 bases separates the germline ends of V and J, which lose 4 bases and 4 bases respectively. The investigation overall reported the following: VDJdb matching was skewed toward anti-spike CD8 responses and likely underestimated virus-specific expansions by missing private and CD4 specificities.

The sequence links TRBV7-2 to TRBJ2-6, with the D gene not confidently named. Sequenced material: whole blood. The TCR sequence derives from an adult who was a healthcare worker with PCR-confirmed SARS-CoV-2 infection or an uninfected control (not recorded which). The CDR3: CASSSPYGANVLTF. The DNA is as follows: TGTGCCAGCAGCTCCCCGTACGGGGCCAACGTCCTGACTTTC.